Each of the 10 T cell receptor beta chains below was sequenced from the same sample in a study of T cell responses to AZD1222 COVID-19 vaccine. Method: immunoSEQ multiplex PCR; TCRdb's copy keeps in-frame clones and lacks some. Altogether roughly 140,000 clones are present, 90% to 95% being singletons, with the ten largest covering under 2%. This specimen was peripheral blood, taken on day 0 of AZD1222 vaccination. The receptors come from an adult in good health.

The V call is TRBV2, the J call TRBJ2-1; D gene uncertain. V was shortened by 6 bases and J by 10 bases, with 10 bases between the two germline ends. The germline V gene has CDR1 SNHLY and CDR2 FYNNEI. There are 11 residues in the CDR3. For the CDR3, the DNA is TGTGCCAGCAGGGATAGCAGAGAGCAGTTCTTC. As protein: CASRDSREQFF. The complete variable domain, with remaining parts taken from reference TRBV2 and TRBJ2-1, reads EPEVTQTPSHQVTQMGQEVILRCVPISNHLYFYWYRQILGQKVEFLVSFYNNEISEKSEIFDDQFSVERPDGSNFTLKIRSTKLEDSAMYFCASRDSREQFFGPGTRLTVL.

This clone was seen only once. The DNA for the CDR3 is TGTGCCAGCAGCGAGACCCCCTCGCAGGGCGGGGAGCTGTTTTTT. This codes for CASSETPSQGGELFF. V and J are TRBV9 and TRBJ2-2; a possible D gene is TRBD1 (5 bases). The CDR3 consists of 15 residues. The germline V and J ends were trimmed by 3 bases and 7 bases, with 16 bases remaining between them. CDR1 is SGDLS, CDR2 YYNGEE, per germline.

This clone occurred once. The chain recombines TRBV2 with TRBJ2-2; the D gene is possibly TRBD2 (5 bases). The CDR3 spans 16 residues. V was cut by 4 bases and J by 1 base, with 13 bases left in between. CDR1 SNHLY and CDR2 FYNNEI come from the germline V gene. The CDR3: CASSARGDKNTGELFF. DNA of the CDR3: TGTGCCAGCAGTGCCCGGGGAGACAAGAACACCGGGGAGCTGTTTTTT. The variable domain in full, completed from reference TRBV2 and TRBJ2-2, reads EPEVTQTPSHQVTQMGQEVILRCVPISNHLYFYWYRQILGQKVEFLVSFYNNEISEKSEIFDDQFSVERPDGSNFTLKIRSTKLEDSAMYFCASSARGDKNTGELFFGEGSRLTVL.

The CDR3 DNA sequence: TGTGCCAGCAGCTCATGGACTAGGGACGAGCAGTACTTC. It encodes CASSSWTRDEQYF. The chain is built from TRBV7-9 and TRBJ2-7; 7 positions agree with TRBD2. V lost 4 bases and J lost 5; bases outside the gene matches: 5. The CDR3 sequence is 13 residues long. In germline, CDR1 is SEHNR, CDR2 FQNEAQ (reference sequence).

The chain links TRBV5-4 to TRBJ2-2; D gene ambiguous. Germline V lookup: CDR1 SGHNT, CDR2 YYREEE (reference sequence). This CDR3 spans 12 amino acids. Between the trimmed V and J ends, which lost 5 bases and 4 bases, there was a span of 6 bases. CDR3 amino acids: CASSRATGELFF. CDR3 nucleotide sequence: TGTGCCAGCAGTCGGGCCACCGGGGAGCTGTTTTTT.

The chain carries TRBV12-3 or TRBV12-4 and TRBJ2-7, with 9 bases lining up with TRBD1. Trimming at V came to 5 bases and at J to 3 bases, leaving 2 bases not matched to a gene. This CDR3 region has 13 residues. CDR3: CASSPGQGYEQYF. The CDR3, as DNA: TGTGCCAGCAGTCCGGGACAGGGCTACGAGCAGTACTTC.

The chain employs TRBV7-3 and TRBJ2-3; 12 bases agree with TRBD2. From germline, CDR1 is SGHTA and CDR2 FQGTGA. V trimming: 5 bases; J trimming: 6 bases; junction bases outside the gene matches: 12. The CDR3 has 17 residues. The CDR3 sequence: CASSPTGLAGSGDTQYF. The CDR3 DNA reads TGTGCCAGCAGCCCAACCGGACTAGCGGGGTCAGGGGATACGCAGTATTTT.

The chain couples TRBV11-1 to TRBJ1-2; D remains ambiguous. The CDR3 spans 14 residues. V lost 2 bases and J lost 5, with 12 bases in between. The germline gives CDR1 SGHAT, CDR2 FQDESV (reference sequence). The CDR3 coding sequence is TGTGCCAGCAGCTTACCACCAGAGAGATATGGCTACACCTTC. Encoded protein: CASSLPPERYGYTF.

The DNA for the CDR3 is TGTGCCAGCAGCGTAAAACCCTTCGACTCCTTCAGCTCCTACGAGCAGTACTTC. Encoded protein: CASSVKPFDSFSSYEQYF. J is TRBJ2-7 and V is TRBV7-8; D ambiguous. The CDR3 runs 18 residues. Germline V CDR1 and CDR2: SGHVS, FQNEAQ. Trimming pared 5 bases from V and 0 bases from J, leaving 23 bases between. The full variable domain, completed using reference TRBV7-8 and TRBJ2-7, is GAGVSQSPRYKVAKRGQDVALRCDPISGHVSLFWYQQALGQGPEFLTYFQNEAQLDKSGLPSDRFFAERPEGSVSTLKIQRTQQEDSAVYLCASSVKPFDSFSSYEQYFGPGTRLTVT.

This clone was recorded once. The chain joins TRBV6-1 to TRBJ1-2; 7 nucleotides align to TRBD1. V was pared by 0 bases and J by 4 bases, with 8 bases of the junction left unmatched. The CDR3 extends over 16 amino acids. Germline V gene data show CDR1 as MNHNS and CDR2 as SASEGT. This chain's CDR3 is CASSEARRGQIYGYTF. The CDR3 DNA follows: TGTGCCAGCAGTGAAGCGCGTCGGGGACAGATCTATGGCTACACCTTC.